This T cell receptor (beta chain) was observed in a study of cytomegalovirus exposure and HLA in healthy donors. The donors were in the roughly 120-subject validation cohort, distinct from the approximately 670-subject first cohort. Here immunoSEQ multiplex PCR was the method, and the copy in TCRdb shows in-frame clones only, minus some. The data hold approximately 60,000 clones, with 90% to 95% observed a single time. Study findings and constraints: Among TCR beta chains, those listed as cytomegalovirus-associated numbered over 150. In vitro data verified a few CMV-associated chains as specific for CMV antigens.

In regard to this clone: Its antigen is currently unknown.

V shed 2 bases and J shed 5 bases, with 21 bases lying between them. This CDR3 has 17 amino acids. Germline V lookup: CDR1 KGHSH, CDR2 LQKENI. V is TRBV18 and J is TRBJ1-1; D uncertain. The clonotype was recovered from a woman under 30 in good health and CMV-seronegative. The sample consisted of PBMCs. The CDR3 DNA sequence: TGTGCCAGCTCACCAGCGGACTTGGGAGGCTCAAGTACTGAAGCTTTCTTT. Its translation: CASSPADLGGSSTEAFF.